The present entry profiles one T cell receptor beta chain with its context. This specimen comes from a study of glioma-infiltrating T cells after dendritic cell vaccination. Only in-frame clones appear in the TCRdb table, and some are missing; sequencing was by immunoSEQ multiplex PCR. Counted here are some 70,000 clones, 81% occurring once; the ten biggest clones make up less than 8%. Trimming took off 7 bases at V and 1 base at J, with 13 bases between the two ends. Germline CDR1 is MNHNS and CDR2 is SASEGT. The length of the CDR3 is 15 residues. Sequencing was performed on blood, taken before dendritic cell vaccination. This chain connects TRBV6-1 to TRBJ1-4; no firm D call. This TCR was recovered from a human donor with glioblastoma. The CDR3 bases are TGTGCCAGCAACTACGGATTTGGAACTAATGAAAAACTGTTTTTT. Residues: CASNYGFGTNEKLFF.